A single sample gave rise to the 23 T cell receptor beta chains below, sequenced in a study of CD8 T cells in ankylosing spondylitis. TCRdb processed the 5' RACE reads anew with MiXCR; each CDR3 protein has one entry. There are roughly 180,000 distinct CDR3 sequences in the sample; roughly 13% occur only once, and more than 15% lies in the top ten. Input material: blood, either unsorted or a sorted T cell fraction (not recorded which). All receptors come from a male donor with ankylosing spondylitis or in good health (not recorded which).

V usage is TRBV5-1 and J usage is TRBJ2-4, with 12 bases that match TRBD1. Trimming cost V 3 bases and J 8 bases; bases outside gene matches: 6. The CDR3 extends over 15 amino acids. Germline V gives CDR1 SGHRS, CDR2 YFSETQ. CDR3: CASSYGTGGSDIQYF. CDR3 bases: TGCGCCAGCAGCTACGGGACAGGGGGCAGCGACATTCAGTACTTC.

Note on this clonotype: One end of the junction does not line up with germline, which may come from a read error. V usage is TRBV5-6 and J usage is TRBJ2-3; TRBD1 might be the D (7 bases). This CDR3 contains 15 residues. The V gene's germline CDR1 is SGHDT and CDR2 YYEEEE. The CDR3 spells CASSLGGGGPDTQYF. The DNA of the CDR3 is TGTGCCAGCAGTTTGGGAGGAGGGGGCCCAGATACGCAGTATTTT.

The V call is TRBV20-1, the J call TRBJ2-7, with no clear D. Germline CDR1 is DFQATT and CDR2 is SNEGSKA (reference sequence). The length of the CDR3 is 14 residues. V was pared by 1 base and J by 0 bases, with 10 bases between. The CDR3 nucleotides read TGCAGTGCTAGAGGGCCGTGGGACTCCTACGAGCAGTACTTC. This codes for CSARGPWDSYEQYF.

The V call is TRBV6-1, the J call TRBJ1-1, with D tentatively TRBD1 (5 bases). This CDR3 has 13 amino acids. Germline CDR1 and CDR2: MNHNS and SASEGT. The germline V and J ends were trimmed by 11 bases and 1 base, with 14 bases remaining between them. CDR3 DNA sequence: TGTGCCGGGGGAGAAGTCCCGAACACTGAAGCTTTCTTT. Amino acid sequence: CAGGEVPNTEAFF.

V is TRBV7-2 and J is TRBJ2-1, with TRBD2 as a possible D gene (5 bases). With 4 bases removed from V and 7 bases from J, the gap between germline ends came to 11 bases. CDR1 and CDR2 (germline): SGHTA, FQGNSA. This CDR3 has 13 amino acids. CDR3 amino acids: CASSWNGGNEQFF. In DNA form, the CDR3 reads TGTGCCAGCAGCTGGAACGGCGGGAATGAGCAGTTCTTC.

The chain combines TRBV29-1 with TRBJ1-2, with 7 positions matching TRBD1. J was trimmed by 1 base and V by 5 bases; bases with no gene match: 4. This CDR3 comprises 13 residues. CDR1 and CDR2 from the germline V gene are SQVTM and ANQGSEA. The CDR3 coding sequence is TGCAGCGTTACAGGGGACCTTAACTATGGCTACACCTTC. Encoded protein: CSVTGDLNYGYTF.

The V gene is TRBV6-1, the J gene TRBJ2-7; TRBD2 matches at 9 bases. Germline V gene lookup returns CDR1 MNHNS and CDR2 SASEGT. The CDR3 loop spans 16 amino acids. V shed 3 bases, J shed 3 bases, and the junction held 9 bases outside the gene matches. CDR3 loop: CASSETGTSSIYEQYF. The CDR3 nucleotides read TGTGCCAGCAGTGAGACCGGGACTAGCAGCATCTACGAGCAGTACTTC.

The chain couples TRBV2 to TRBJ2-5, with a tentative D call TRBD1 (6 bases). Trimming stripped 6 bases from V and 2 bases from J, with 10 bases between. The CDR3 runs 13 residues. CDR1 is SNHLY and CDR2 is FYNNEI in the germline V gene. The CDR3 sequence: CASRPGHQETQYF. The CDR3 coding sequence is TGTGCCAGCAGGCCGGGACATCAAGAGACCCAGTACTTC.

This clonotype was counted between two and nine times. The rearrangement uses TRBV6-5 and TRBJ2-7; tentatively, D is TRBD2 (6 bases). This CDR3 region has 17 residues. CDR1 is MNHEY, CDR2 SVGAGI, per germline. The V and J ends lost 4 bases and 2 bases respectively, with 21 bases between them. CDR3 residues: CASSSLGVGEVPYEQYF. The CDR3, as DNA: TGTGCCAGCAGTTCCTTGGGGGTGGGGGAGGTTCCCTACGAGCAGTACTTC.

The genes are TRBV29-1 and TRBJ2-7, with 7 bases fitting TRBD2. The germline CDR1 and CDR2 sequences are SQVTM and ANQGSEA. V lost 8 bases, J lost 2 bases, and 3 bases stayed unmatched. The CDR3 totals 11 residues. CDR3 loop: CSFGGAYEQYF. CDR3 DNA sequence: TGCAGCTTTGGGGGGGCCTACGAGCAGTACTTC.

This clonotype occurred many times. CDR3 DNA: TGTGCCAGCAGTTTCATAGCCGGGAGTGGGGGTTACGAGCAGTACTTC. Translated, it gives CASSFIAGSGGYEQYF. This chain connects TRBV12-3 or TRBV12-4 to TRBJ2-7, with D possibly being TRBD2 (6 bases). This CDR3 has 16 residues. With 3 bases removed from V and 4 bases from J, the gap between germline ends came to 19 bases.

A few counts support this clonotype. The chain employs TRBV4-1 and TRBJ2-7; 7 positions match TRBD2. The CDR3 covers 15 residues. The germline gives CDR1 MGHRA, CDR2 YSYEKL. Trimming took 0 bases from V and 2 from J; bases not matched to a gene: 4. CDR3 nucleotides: TGCGCCAGCAGCCAAGAAGCGGGGCGGGCCTACGAGCAGTACTTC. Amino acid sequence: CASSQEAGRAYEQYF.

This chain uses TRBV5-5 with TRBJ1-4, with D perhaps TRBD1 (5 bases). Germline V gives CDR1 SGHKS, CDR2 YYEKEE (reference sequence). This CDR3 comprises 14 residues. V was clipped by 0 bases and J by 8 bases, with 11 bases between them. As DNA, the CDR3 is TGTGCCAGCAGCTTGGGCGATGGGGGGGAAAAACTGTTTTTT. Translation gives CASSLGDGGEKLFF.

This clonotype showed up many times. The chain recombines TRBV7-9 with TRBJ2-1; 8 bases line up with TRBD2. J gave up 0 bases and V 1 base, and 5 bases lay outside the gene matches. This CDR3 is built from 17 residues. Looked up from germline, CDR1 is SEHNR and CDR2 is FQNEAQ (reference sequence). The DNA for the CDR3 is TGTGCCAGCAGCTTAGGCGGCGGGGGGAGCTCCTACAATGAGCAGTTCTTC. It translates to CASSLGGGGSSYNEQFF.

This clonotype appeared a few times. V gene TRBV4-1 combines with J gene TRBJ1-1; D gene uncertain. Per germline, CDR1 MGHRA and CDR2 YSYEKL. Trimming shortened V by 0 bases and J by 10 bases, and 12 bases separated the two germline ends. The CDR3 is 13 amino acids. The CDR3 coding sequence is TGCGCCAGCAGCCAAGATTATTCAGGACGAGCTTTCTTT. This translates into CASSQDYSGRAFF.

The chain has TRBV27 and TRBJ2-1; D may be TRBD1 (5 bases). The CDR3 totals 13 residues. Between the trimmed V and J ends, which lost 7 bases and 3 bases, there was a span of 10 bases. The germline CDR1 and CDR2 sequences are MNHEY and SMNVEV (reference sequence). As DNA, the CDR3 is TGTGCCAGCAAGGACACCAACTACAATGAGCAGTTCTTC. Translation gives CASKDTNYNEQFF.

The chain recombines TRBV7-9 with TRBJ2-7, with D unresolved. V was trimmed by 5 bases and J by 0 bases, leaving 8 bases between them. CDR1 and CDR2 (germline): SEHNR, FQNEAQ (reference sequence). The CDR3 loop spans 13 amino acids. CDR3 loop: CASSDGSSYEQYF. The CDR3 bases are TGTGCCAGCAGCGACGGAAGCTCCTACGAGCAGTACTTC.

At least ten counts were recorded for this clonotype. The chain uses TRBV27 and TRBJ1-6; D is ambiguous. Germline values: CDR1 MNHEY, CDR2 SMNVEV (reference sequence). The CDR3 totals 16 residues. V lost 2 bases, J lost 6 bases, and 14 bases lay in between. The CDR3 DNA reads TGTGCCAGCAGTTTAGGCATCCCGACTATTAATTCACCCCTCCACTTT. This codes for CASSLGIPTINSPLHF.

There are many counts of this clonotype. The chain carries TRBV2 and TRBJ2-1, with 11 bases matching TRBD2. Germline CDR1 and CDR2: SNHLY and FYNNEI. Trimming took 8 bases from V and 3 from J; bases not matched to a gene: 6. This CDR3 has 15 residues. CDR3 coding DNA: TGTGCCAGCGGAGGGACTAGCGGAGTCTACAATGAGCAGTTCTTC. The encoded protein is CASGGTSGVYNEQFF.

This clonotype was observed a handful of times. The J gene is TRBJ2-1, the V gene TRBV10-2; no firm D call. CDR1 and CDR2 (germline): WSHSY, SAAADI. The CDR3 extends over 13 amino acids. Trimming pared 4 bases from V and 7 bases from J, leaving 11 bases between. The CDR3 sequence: CASSGPLGNEQFF. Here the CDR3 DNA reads TGCGCCAGCAGTGGTCCGTTGGGGAATGAGCAGTTCTTC.

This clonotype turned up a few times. The CDR3 loop is CASSPTGGGNEKLFF. The CDR3 DNA reads as TGTGCCAGCAGTCCCACAGGGGGCGGTAATGAAAAACTGTTTTTT. The chain has TRBV12-3 or TRBV12-4 and TRBJ1-4; TRBD1 aligns across 9 bases. V shed 5 bases and J 4 bases; nucleotides not matched to a gene: 5. CDR3 size: 15 residues.

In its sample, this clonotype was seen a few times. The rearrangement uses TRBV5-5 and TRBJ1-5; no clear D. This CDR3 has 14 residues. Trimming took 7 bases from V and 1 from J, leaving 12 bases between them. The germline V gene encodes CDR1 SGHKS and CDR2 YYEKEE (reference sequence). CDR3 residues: CASSTVVSNQPQHF. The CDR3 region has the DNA TGTGCCAGCTCCACAGTGGTAAGCAATCAGCCCCAGCATTTT.

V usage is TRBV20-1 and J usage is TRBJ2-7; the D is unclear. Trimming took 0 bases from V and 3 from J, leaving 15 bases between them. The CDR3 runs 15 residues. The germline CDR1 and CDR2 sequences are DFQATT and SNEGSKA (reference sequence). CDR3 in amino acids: CSARDLGRTIYEQYF. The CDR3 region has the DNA TGCAGTGCTAGAGATCTCGGCAGGACGATCTACGAGCAGTACTTC.